This entry lists 17 T cell receptor beta chains sequenced from one sample in a study of blood T cells in healthy people across ages. Combining a sample-barcoded 5' primer with a J-beta primer mix, a second PCR ran for 7 to 11 cycles. MiXCR, applied by TCRdb to the 5' RACE reads, yields one record per CDR3 protein. The sample yields approximately 790,000 distinct CDR3 sequences, approximately 65% seen once. Sequencing used blood. The receptors derive from a man in his thirties or forties in good health.

This clonotype has just one count. The chain employs TRBV27 and TRBJ2-3; TRBD2 matches at 13 bases. Unmatched junction bases numbered 10, after V lost 5 bases and J lost 5 bases. The length of the CDR3 is 17 residues. Germline CDR1 is MNHEY and CDR2 is SMNVEV (reference sequence). The CDR3 sequence: CASSLLLAGGPQDTQYF. CDR3 nucleotides: TGTGCCAGCAGTCTCCTACTAGCGGGGGGGCCTCAAGATACGCAGTATTTT.

This chain uses TRBV20-1 with TRBJ2-3; D is perhaps TRBD1 (5 bases). CDR1 and CDR2 from the germline V gene are DFQATT and SNEGSKA (reference sequence). The CDR3 spans 13 residues. V lost 7 bases and J lost 1, with 12 bases in between. The CDR3 protein is CSGGPPGTDTQYF. As DNA, the CDR3 is TGCAGTGGGGGCCCGCCCGGCACAGATACGCAGTATTTT.

The chain combines TRBV2 with TRBJ2-7; TRBD1 matches 7 bases. The CDR3 spans 14 residues. After removal of 4 bases from V and 0 bases from J, the junction contained 3 bases not matched to a gene. The V gene's germline CDR1 is SNHLY and CDR2 FYNNEI. CDR3 amino acids: CASSGDSLSYEQYF. In nucleotides, the CDR3 is TGTGCCAGCAGTGGGGACAGCCTCTCCTACGAGCAGTACTTC.

The rearrangement joins TRBV29-1 to TRBJ1-2; 8 positions agree with TRBD1. The CDR3 sequence is 13 residues long. CDR1 is SQVTM and CDR2 is ANQGSEA in the germline V gene. Germline trimming cut 7 bases from V and 7 bases from J; bases unmatched to any gene: 11. CDR3 amino acids: CSGWARQGFGYTF. The CDR3 DNA sequence: TGCAGCGGCTGGGCTAGACAGGGGTTTGGCTACACCTTC.

The chain is built from TRBV7-2 and TRBJ2-7; 10 bases align to TRBD1. With 4 bases clipped from V and 2 bases from J, the junction kept 5 bases outside the gene matches. The CDR3 consists of 15 residues. CDR1 is SGHTA and CDR2 is FQGNSA in the germline V gene. CDR3 nucleotides: TGTGCCAGCAGCTATTCCGGGACAGGGGCCTACGAGCAGTACTTC. Amino acid sequence: CASSYSGTGAYEQYF.

This clonotype was detected only a few times. This chain links TRBV6-1 with TRBJ1-5; 9 bases align to TRBD1. This CDR3 is built from 13 residues. The germline V gene encodes CDR1 MNHNS and CDR2 SASEGT. With V trimmed by 2 bases and J by 7 bases, 0 bases remained unmatched. CDR3 DNA: TGTGCCAGCAGTGAAACAGGGGGCCAGCCCCAGCATTTT. Amino acids: CASSETGGQPQHF.

This clonotype was seen just once. The V call is TRBV5-1, the J call TRBJ1-2; D might be TRBD1 (5 bases). Germline CDR1 SGHRS, CDR2 YFSETQ. The CDR3 runs 15 residues. V lost 5 bases to trimming and J lost 2 bases, with 16 bases between them. In DNA, the CDR3 is TGCGCCAGCAGGTCGACTGGGGCGTTAAACTATGGCTACACCTTC. Its protein is CASRSTGALNYGYTF.

The rearrangement uses TRBV5-4 and TRBJ2-3, with 12 bases lining up with TRBD2. The CDR3 is 16 amino acids. Germline values: CDR1 SGHNT, CDR2 YYREEE (reference sequence). The ends lost 3 bases at V and 3 bases at J; junction bases unmatched: 5. The CDR3 here is CASSSLGLAGTDTQYF. The DNA of the CDR3 is TGTGCCAGCAGCTCCCTTGGACTAGCGGGGACAGATACGCAGTATTTT.

The gene calls are TRBV11-1 and TRBJ2-1, with D perhaps TRBD2 (5 bases). The V gene lost 5 bases and the J gene lost 8 bases, with 10 bases spanning the gap. There are 12 residues in the CDR3. Germline CDR1 SGHAT, CDR2 FQDESV (reference sequence). In DNA form, the CDR3 reads TGTGCCAGCAGCCCCGAGGGCCATGAGCAGTTCTTC. It codes for CASSPEGHEQFF.

The V gene is TRBV12-3 or TRBV12-4, the J gene TRBJ1-1, with D unresolved. Deletions cut 5 bases from V and 5 bases from J, with 15 bases between. The CDR3 sequence is 14 residues long. The CDR3 DNA reads TGTGCCAGCAGTCCGCCACCGTGGGGTACTGAAGCTTTCTTT. Translated: CASSPPPWGTEAFF.

This clonotype has only a few counts. The rearrangement joins TRBV7-2 to TRBJ1-1, with D possibly matching TRBD1 (5 bases). V dropped 1 base and J dropped 1 base, with 19 bases sitting between them. This CDR3 is 18 amino acids long. CDR1 is SGHTA, CDR2 FQGNSA, per germline. In nucleotides, the CDR3 is TGTGCCAGCAGCTTAGAATGGTTTCGGGGCGGGGGGAACACTGAAGCTTTCTTT. Protein product: CASSLEWFRGGGNTEAFF.

This clonotype was picked up one time. The chain uses TRBV4-3 and TRBJ2-3; no reliable D call. Between the trimmed V and J ends, which lost 3 bases and 5 bases, there was a span of 12 bases. This CDR3 is 14 amino acids long. The germline CDR1 and CDR2 sequences are LGHNA and YSLEER. The CDR3 nucleotides are TGCGCCAGCAGCCAGACGGCAATTAGAGATACGCAGTATTTT. This codes for CASSQTAIRDTQYF.

V usage is TRBV20-1 and J usage is TRBJ1-6, with 7 positions matching TRBD1. The J segment lost 14 bases and the V segment lost 0 bases, leaving 16 bases of the junction unmatched. The CDR3 contains 16 residues. Germline assignment: CDR1 DFQATT and CDR2 SNEGSKA (reference sequence). The DNA of the CDR3 is TGCAGTGCTAGAGATTGGGAAGTGAAAGACAGGGCGGCCCTCCACTTT. Encoded protein: CSARDWEVKDRAALHF.

This clonotype was detected a few times. The chain links TRBV27 to TRBJ2-7, with 9 bases matching TRBD1. CDR1 is MNHEY and CDR2 is SMNVEV in the germline V gene (reference sequence). This CDR3 contains 16 residues. Germline trimming cut 4 bases from V and 4 bases from J; bases unmatched to any gene: 11. Here the CDR3 reads CASSSDRGIRSYEQYF. The CDR3, as DNA: TGTGCCAGCAGTTCAGACAGGGGGATTCGTTCTTACGAGCAGTACTTC.

The V call is TRBV12-3 or TRBV12-4, the J call TRBJ2-3; 7 positions match TRBD1. The CDR3 sequence is 15 residues long. V dropped 5 bases and J dropped 4; count of bases not matched to a gene: 9. The CDR3 region has the DNA TGTGCCAGCAGTACGACAGGGCGCCCCCCAGATACGCAGTATTTT. It codes for CASSTTGRPPDTQYF.

This clonotype was counted only a few times. The rearrangement joins TRBV29-1 to TRBJ2-5; unclear D gene. The J call is in doubt because the DNA end fits TRBJ2-7 better. The CDR3 extends over 11 amino acids. Germline CDR1 and CDR2: SQVTM and ANQGSEA. CDR3 sequence reads: CSVALADEQYF. The CDR3 coding sequence is TGCAGCGTTGCGCTGGCGGACGAGCAGTACTTC.

This clonotype was seen once. J is TRBJ1-6 and V is TRBV20-1; 9 positions agree with TRBD1. CDR1 and CDR2 (germline): DFQATT, SNEGSKA (reference sequence). The junction had 3 bases not matched to a gene; V was cut back by 3 bases and J by 6 bases. The CDR3 is 14 residues long. CDR3 region: CSARDRGRNSPLHF. The DNA of the CDR3 is TGCAGTGCTAGGGACAGGGGCCGTAATTCACCCCTCCACTTT.